This T cell receptor (beta chain) was captured in a study of cytomegalovirus exposure and HLA in healthy donors. Regarding the study as a whole: For TCR beta chains, V- and J-gene trimming was later linked to a missense DCLRE1C variant. Cytomegalovirus-associated TCR beta chains were listed, numbering some 180. The authors later found TCR association rates varying by HLA locus, with DRB1 most and HLA-C fewest.

PCR primers comprised 60 Vbeta and 13 Jbeta primers. Data came from immunoSEQ multiplex PCR; TCRdb stores just in-frame clones and leaves some out. The sample has around 140,000 clones, roughly 80% seen once. V lost 4 bases and J lost 4, with 10 bases in between. Germline CDR1 is SGHNT and CDR2 is YYREEE (reference sequence). The CDR3 totals 13 residues. As concerns this clone: Its antigen remains unidentified.

The specimen sequenced was PBMCs. The clonotype comes from a man aged 35-49 years in good health and CMV-seronegative. V gene TRBV5-4 combines with J gene TRBJ2-3; a possible D gene is TRBD1 (6 bases). CDR3 coding DNA: TGTGCCAGCAGCGTAGGACAGTCAGATACGCAGTATTTT. It is translated as CASSVGQSDTQYF.